The present TCR beta chain was sequenced within a study of blood T cell repertoires in COVID-19. Background on the study: There were acute and convalescent COVID-19 samples, and they came from the United States, Italy and Spain. Nucleic acid was either cDNA or gDNA, and it came from T cells, B-cell-depleted T cells, or PBMCs.

Methods used by the authors: Estimates of nucleated cell counts were drawn from the amplification of reference gene primers. The method was immunoSEQ multiplex PCR; TCRdb's version includes in-frame clones alone and lacks a portion of them. Clonal size and the V and J genes are those of that table, whereas D and trimming came from the DNA. The repertoire holds some 670,000 clones, with over 80% as singletons. The source is a woman between 18 and 29 years old with acute or convalescent COVID-19. Sequencing used peripheral blood.

The CDR3: CASRYRASGDGYTF. The CDR3 bases are TGTGCCAGCAGGTACAGGGCGAGCGGGGATGGCTACACCTTC. The J gene is TRBJ1-2, the V gene TRBV27, with D possibly TRBD1 on 6 matching bases. CDR1 MNHEY and CDR2 SMNVEV come from the germline V gene (reference sequence). This CDR3 spans 14 amino acids. V was cut by 6 bases and J by 6 bases, with 17 bases left in between.